The entry below describes one T cell receptor (beta chain). The length of the CDR3 is 16 residues. The germline CDR1 and CDR2 sequences are LGHNA and YNFKEQ. V lost 1 base to trimming and J lost 6 bases, with 19 bases between them. This record comes from a study of human thymus T cells. Resections from corrective heart surgery provided thymus tissue. Donors were healthy Finnish infants having corrective surgery for congenital heart defects. The method was immunoSEQ multiplex PCR; TCRdb's version includes in-frame clones alone and lacks a portion of them. The sample gives tens of thousands of clones, around 96% of which show up once; approximately 0.03% is in the top ten.

The chain is built from TRBV4-2 and TRBJ2-7; D is possibly TRBD1 (6 bases). The sequenced material came from thymus tissue. The TCR sequence derives from a boy younger than two with a congenital heart defect but otherwise immunologically healthy. In DNA, the CDR3 is TGTGCCAGCAGCCAAGTCAGGAGAGGGGGAAACGGCGAGCAGTACTTC. Amino acids: CASSQVRRGGNGEQYF.